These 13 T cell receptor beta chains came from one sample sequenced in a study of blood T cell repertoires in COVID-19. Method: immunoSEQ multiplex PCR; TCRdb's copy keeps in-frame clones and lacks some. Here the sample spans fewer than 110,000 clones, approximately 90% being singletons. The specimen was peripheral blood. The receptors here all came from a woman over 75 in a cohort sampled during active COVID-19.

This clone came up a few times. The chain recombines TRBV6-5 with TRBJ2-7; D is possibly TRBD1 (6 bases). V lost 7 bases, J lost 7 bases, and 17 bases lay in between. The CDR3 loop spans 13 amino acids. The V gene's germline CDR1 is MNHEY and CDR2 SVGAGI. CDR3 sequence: CASTGARGWEQYF. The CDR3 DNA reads TGTGCCAGCACAGGGGCTAGGGGTTGGGAGCAGTACTTC.

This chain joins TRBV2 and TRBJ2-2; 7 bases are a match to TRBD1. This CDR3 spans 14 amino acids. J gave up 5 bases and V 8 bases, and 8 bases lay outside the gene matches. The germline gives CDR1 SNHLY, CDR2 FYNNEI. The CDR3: CASSSGGWTGELFF. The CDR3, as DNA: TGTGCCAGCTCCTCAGGGGGTTGGACCGGGGAGCTGTTTTTT.

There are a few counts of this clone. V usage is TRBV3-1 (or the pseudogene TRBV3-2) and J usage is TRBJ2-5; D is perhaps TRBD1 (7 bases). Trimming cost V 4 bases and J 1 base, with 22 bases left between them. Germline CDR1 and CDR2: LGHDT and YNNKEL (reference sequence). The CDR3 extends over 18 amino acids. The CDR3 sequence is CASSRRRGDTGAQETQYF. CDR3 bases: TGTGCCAGCAGCCGGCGCAGGGGGGATACGGGGGCCCAAGAGACCCAGTACTTC.

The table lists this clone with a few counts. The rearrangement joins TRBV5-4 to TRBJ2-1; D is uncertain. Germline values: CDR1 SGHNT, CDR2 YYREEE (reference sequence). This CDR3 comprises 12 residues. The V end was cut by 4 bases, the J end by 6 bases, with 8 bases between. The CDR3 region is CASSPTGNEQFF. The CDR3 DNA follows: TGTGCCAGCAGCCCCACGGGCAATGAGCAGTTCTTC.

CDR3 loop: CASSLDQGVNTEAFF. CDR3 nucleotides: TGTGCCAGCAGCTTAGACCAGGGGGTAAACACTGAAGCTTTCTTT. The rearrangement uses TRBV11-1 and TRBJ1-1, with 7 positions matching TRBD1. Trimming took 1 base from V and 2 from J; bases not matched to a gene: 4. Germline CDR1 SGHAT, CDR2 FQDESV (reference sequence). The CDR3 runs to 15 residues.

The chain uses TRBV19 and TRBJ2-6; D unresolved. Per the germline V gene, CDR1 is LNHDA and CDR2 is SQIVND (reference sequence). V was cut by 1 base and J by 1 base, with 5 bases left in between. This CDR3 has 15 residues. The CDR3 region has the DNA TGTGCCAGTAGTATAGGGAGTTCTGGGGCCAACGTCCTGACTTTC. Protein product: CASSIGSSGANVLTF.

As DNA, the CDR3 is TGTGCCAGCAGTAAGACTAGCGGGGGAATCCAAGAGACCCAGTACTTC. The encoded protein is CASSKTSGGIQETQYF. J is TRBJ2-5 and V is TRBV2, with 12 bases fitting TRBD2. V was pared by 5 bases and J by 1 base, with 5 bases of the junction left unmatched. CDR1 is SNHLY and CDR2 is FYNNEI in the germline V gene. The CDR3 has 16 amino acids.

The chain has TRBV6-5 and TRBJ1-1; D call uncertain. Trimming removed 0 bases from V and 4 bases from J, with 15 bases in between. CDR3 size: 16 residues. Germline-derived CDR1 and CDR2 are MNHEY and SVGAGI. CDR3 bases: TGTGCCAGCAGTTACTCGAATCAGGTGGCCAGCACTGAAGCTTTCTTT. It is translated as CASSYSNQVASTEAFF.

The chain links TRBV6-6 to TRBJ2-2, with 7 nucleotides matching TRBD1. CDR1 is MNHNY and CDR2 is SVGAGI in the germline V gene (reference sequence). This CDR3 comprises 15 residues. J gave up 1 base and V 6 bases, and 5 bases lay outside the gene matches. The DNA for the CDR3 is TGTGCCAGCAGGGCCGGGACAGTGAACACCGGGGAGCTGTTTTTT. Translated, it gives CASRAGTVNTGELFF.

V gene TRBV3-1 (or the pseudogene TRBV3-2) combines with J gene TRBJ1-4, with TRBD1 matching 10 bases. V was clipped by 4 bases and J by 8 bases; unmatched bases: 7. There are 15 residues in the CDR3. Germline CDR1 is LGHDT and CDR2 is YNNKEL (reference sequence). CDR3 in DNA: TGTGCCAGCAGCCTCCGGGACAGGGGCGACGAAAAACTGTTTTTT. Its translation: CASSLRDRGDEKLFF.

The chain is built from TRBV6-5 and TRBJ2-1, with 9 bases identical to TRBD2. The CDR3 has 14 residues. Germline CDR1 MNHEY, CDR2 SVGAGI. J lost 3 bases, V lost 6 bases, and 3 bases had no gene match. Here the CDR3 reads CASRLSGSYNEQFF. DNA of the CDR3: TGTGCCAGCAGACTTAGCGGGAGCTACAATGAGCAGTTCTTC.

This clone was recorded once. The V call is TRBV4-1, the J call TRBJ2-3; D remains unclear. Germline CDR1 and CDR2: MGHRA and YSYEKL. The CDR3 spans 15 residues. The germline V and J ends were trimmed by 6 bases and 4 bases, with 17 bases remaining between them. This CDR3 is CASSQKPLSADTQYF. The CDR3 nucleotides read TGCGCCAGCAGTCAAAAACCCCTTAGTGCAGATACGCAGTATTTT.

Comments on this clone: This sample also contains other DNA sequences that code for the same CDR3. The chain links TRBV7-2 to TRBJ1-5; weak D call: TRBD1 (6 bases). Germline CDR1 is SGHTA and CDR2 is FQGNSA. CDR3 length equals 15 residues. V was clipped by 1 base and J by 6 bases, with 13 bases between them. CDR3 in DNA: TGTGCCAGCAGCTTAGGGAGGGAGGGGGGTCAGCCCCAGCATTTT. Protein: CASSLGREGGQPQHF.